One sample yielded the 24 T cell receptor beta chains listed below, sequenced in a study of T cells in Graves' hyperthyroidism and ophthalmopathy. Amplified TCR beta CDR3 regions derived from RNA transcripts. Researchers ran a first-round RT-PCR on the TCR CDR3 using the HTBI primer set. TCRdb re-analysed the multiplex PCR reads in MiXCR, keeping a single row per CDR3 protein. The data contain roughly 420,000 distinct CDR3 sequences, around 16% of them singletons. Material: blood. The receptors here all came from a woman in her late teens or twenties with Graves' hyperthyroidism.

This clonotype was recorded many times. The CDR3 DNA is TGTGCCAGCAGCTTAGCTTTGGCAGAATGGTCACCCCTCCACTTT. This translates into CASSLALAEWSPLHF. This sequence joins TRBV7-9 and TRBJ1-6; D is unclear. Germline lookup yields CDR1 SEHNR and CDR2 FQNEAQ (reference sequence). The V and J ends lost 0 bases and 10 bases respectively, with 13 bases between them. The CDR3 covers 15 residues.

This clonotype was seen many times. The chain combines TRBV20-1 with TRBJ2-1; 8 bases are shared with TRBD2. The germline V gene has CDR1 DFQATT and CDR2 SNEGSKA (reference sequence). The CDR3 consists of 14 residues. Trimming took 3 bases from V and 7 from J; bases not matched to a gene: 8. The CDR3 region has the DNA TGCAGTGCTAGCGGGACTAGGCGGTTGAATGAGCAGTTCTTC. Protein product: CSASGTRRLNEQFF.

The sample holds many counts of this clonotype. This CDR3 is CASSQDGGLALYEQYF. DNA of the CDR3: TGTGCCAGCAGCCAAGATGGGGGACTAGCGCTTTACGAGCAGTACTTC. This rearrangement joins TRBV3-1 to TRBJ2-7, with 10 bases matching TRBD2. With V trimmed by 0 bases and J by 4 bases, 6 bases remained unmatched. Germline V gives CDR1 LGHDT, CDR2 YNNKEL (reference sequence). The CDR3 has 16 amino acids.

Points on this clonotype: One end of the junction varies from germline; a read error may be responsible. This rearrangement joins TRBV7-7 to TRBJ2-3, with a weak D call TRBD2 (7 bases). The CDR3 consists of 15 residues. The germline CDR1 and CDR2 sequences are SSHAT and FNYEAQ (reference sequence). CDR3 sequence reads: CASSLGGGGLDTQYF. Written as DNA, the CDR3 is TGTGCTAGCAGCTTAGGGGGGGGGGGCTTGGATACGCAGTATTTT.

This clonotype was counted at least ten times. The genes are TRBV5-5 and TRBJ1-4, with 8 positions matching TRBD1. The CDR3 is made up of 14 amino acids. Trimming removed 3 bases from V and 7 bases from J; junction bases left unmatched: 5. Germline lookup yields CDR1 SGHKS and CDR2 YYEKEE (reference sequence). The CDR3, as DNA: TGTGCCAGCAGCTCGCCGGGGACAGGTGAAAAACTGTTTTTT. This gives the protein CASSSPGTGEKLFF.

This clonotype showed up many times. The rearrangement joins TRBV10-3 to TRBJ2-3; 9 positions match TRBD2. Germline V lookup: CDR1 ENHRY, CDR2 SYGVKD. Losses at the gene ends were 6 bases for V and 3 bases for J; bases not matched to a gene: 13. The CDR3 has 17 residues. The CDR3 nucleotides are TGTGCCATCAGGCCGGGACTAGCAGGATCCAATACAGATACGCAGTATTTT. Its protein is CAIRPGLAGSNTDTQYF.

Many counts were recorded for this clonotype. The rearrangement uses TRBV2 and TRBJ1-1; D call uncertain. The CDR3 is 14 residues long. V dropped 0 bases and J dropped 0 bases, with 5 bases sitting between them. Germline V CDR1 and CDR2: SNHLY, FYNNEI. The CDR3 loop is CASSEATLNTEAFF. For the CDR3, the DNA is TGTGCCAGCAGTGAAGCGACATTGAACACTGAAGCTTTCTTT.

This clonotype showed up many times. This chain links TRBV2 with TRBJ1-6; no firm D call. V lost 6 bases and J 9 bases, leaving 18 bases between the germline ends. The CDR3 has 15 amino acids. Germline CDR1 SNHLY, CDR2 FYNNEI. The CDR3 here is CASSAIRVPISPLHF. In DNA, the CDR3 is TGTGCCAGCAGCGCCATTCGGGTCCCCATTTCACCCCTCCACTTT.

The rearrangement joins TRBV5-1 to TRBJ1-6, with D possibly TRBD1 on 5 matching bases. Trimming removed 3 bases at V and 7 bases at J, with 20 bases between. The germline gives CDR1 SGHRS, CDR2 YFSETQ. The CDR3 runs 17 residues. The CDR3 reads CASSSGRAGATNSPLHF. As DNA, the CDR3 is TGCGCCAGCAGCTCCGGCAGGGCCGGGGCTACAAATTCACCCCTCCACTTT. Looking up the rest from reference TRBV5-1 and TRBJ1-6 gives the full variable domain: KAGVTQTPRYLIKTRGQQVTLSCSPISGHRSVSWYQQTPGQGLQFLFEYFSETQRNKGNFPGRFSGRQFSNSRSEMNVSTLELGDSALYLCASSSGRAGATNSPLHFGNGTRLTVT.

The gene calls are TRBV7-2 and TRBJ1-2, with 9 bases matching TRBD1. V lost 5 bases and J lost 4; bases outside the gene matches: 11. The V gene's germline CDR1 is SGHTA and CDR2 FQGNSA. This CDR3 spans 16 amino acids. CDR3 DNA: TGTGCCAGCAGCCTCTCTTCCGGGACAGGGATCTATGGCTACACCTTC. Amino acids: CASSLSSGTGIYGYTF.

This clonotype was recorded many times. The genes are TRBV6-1 and TRBJ1-2, with no clear D. CDR1 MNHNS and CDR2 SASEGT come from the germline V gene. The V end lost 1 base, the J end lost 0 bases, and 3 bases lay between the germline ends. The CDR3 length is 13 residues. DNA of the CDR3: TGTGCCAGCAGTGAAGAAACTAACTATGGCTACACCTTC. Translating it yields CASSEETNYGYTF.

The CDR3: CASKTYGGEEKLFF. The CDR3 coding sequence is TGTGCCAGCAAAACTTACGGGGGGGAGGAAAAACTGTTTTTT. The V and J genes are TRBV6-1 and TRBJ1-4; perhaps TRBD1 as D (5 bases). The germline CDR1 and CDR2 sequences are MNHNS and SASEGT. CDR3 length: 14 residues. The V and J ends lost 7 bases and 8 bases respectively, with 17 bases between them.

This clonotype was detected a few times. This may stem from a read error, because a much larger clone lies one nucleotide away. This chain joins TRBV28 and TRBJ2-6; no definite D call. V was shortened by 5 bases and J by 2 bases, with 7 bases between the two germline ends. The CDR3 contains 14 residues. Germline V gene lookup returns CDR1 MDHEN and CDR2 SYDVKM. The CDR3 sequence: CASSPSPGANVLTF. CDR3 coding DNA: TGTGCCAGCAGTCCATCGCCTGGGGCCAACGTCCTGACTTTC.

This clonotype was picked up many times. This chain connects TRBV2 to TRBJ1-2; 7 bases line up with TRBD1. The CDR3 length is 11 residues. V trimming: 11 bases; J trimming: 4 bases; junction bases outside the gene matches: 4. Germline loops: CDR1 SNHLY, CDR2 FYNNEI. CDR3 DNA: TGTGCCCAGGGGGGGCCCTATGGCTACACCTTC. This sequence encodes CAQGGPYGYTF.

This clonotype was recorded a few times. Germline is not matched at one junction end, which may reflect a read error. The chain uses TRBV11-2 and TRBJ2-7; 11 bases line up with TRBD2. The CDR3 is 15 residues long. Germline V CDR1 and CDR2: SGHAT, FQNNGV. This chain's CDR3 is CASSPGTSGCYEQYF. Here the CDR3 DNA reads TGCGCCAGCAGTCCCGGGACTAGCGGCTGCTACGAGCAGTACTTC.

The CDR3 nucleotides read TGTGCCAGCAGCCCCGGGATAACATCCTACGAGCAGTACTTC. Translated, it gives CASSPGITSYEQYF. V and J are TRBV27 and TRBJ2-7; D may be TRBD2 (5 bases). The CDR3 length is 14 residues. With 6 bases removed from V and 1 base from J, the gap between germline ends came to 13 bases. CDR1 is MNHEY and CDR2 is SMNVEV in the germline V gene (reference sequence).

V and J are TRBV7-3 and TRBJ2-7; D remains unclear. Trimming cost V 5 bases and J 6 bases, with 14 bases left between them. This CDR3 comprises 13 residues. Germline loops: CDR1 SGHTA, CDR2 FQGTGA. In DNA, the CDR3 is TGTGCCAGCAGCCCGCGCGGCGTCTCCGAGCAGTACTTC. Amino acids: CASSPRGVSEQYF.

The DNA for the CDR3 is TGTGCCAGTAGGTCGACTAGCGGGAGGGCAGATACGCAGTATTTT. Amino acid sequence: CASRSTSGRADTQYF. The chain couples TRBV19 to TRBJ2-3; the match to TRBD2 covers 14 bases. In germline, CDR1 is LNHDA, CDR2 SQIVND (reference sequence). V trimming: 6 bases; J trimming: 4 bases; junction bases outside the gene matches: 3. The CDR3 consists of 15 residues.

Ten or more counts support this clonotype. The chain couples TRBV11-2 to TRBJ2-1; 8 bases match TRBD1. The length of the CDR3 is 15 residues. CDR1 is SGHAT, CDR2 FQNNGV, per germline. V was pared by 6 bases and J by 9 bases, with 13 bases of the junction left unmatched. The CDR3 spells CASSSSRGRLGEQFF. CDR3 coding DNA: TGTGCCAGCAGTTCATCCAGGGGGCGACTTGGTGAGCAGTTCTTC.

The table lists this clonotype with many counts. The chain uses TRBV3-1 and TRBJ2-1; D may be TRBD1 (6 bases). Per germline, CDR1 LGHDT and CDR2 YNNKEL (reference sequence). The CDR3 covers 15 residues. V shed 5 bases and J shed 12 bases, with 23 bases lying between them. The CDR3 reads CASSAKGSGTKGQFF. The CDR3 DNA reads as TGTGCCAGCAGCGCTAAAGGGTCCGGGACAAAGGGGCAGTTCTTC.

This clonotype was detected many times. This sequence joins TRBV6-1 and TRBJ1-1, with 8 bases lining up with TRBD1. This CDR3 has 14 amino acids. V was clipped by 6 bases and J by 5 bases; unmatched bases: 8. The germline gives CDR1 MNHNS, CDR2 SASEGT. The CDR3 protein is CASRQDRGETEAFF. Written as DNA, the CDR3 is TGTGCCAGCAGGCAAGACAGGGGAGAGACTGAAGCTTTCTTT.

The sample holds many counts of this clonotype. The rearrangement links TRBV6-1 to TRBJ1-6; TRBD1 might be the D (6 bases). Germline lookup yields CDR1 MNHNS and CDR2 SASEGT. V lost 6 bases and J 8 bases, leaving 14 bases between the germline ends. The length of the CDR3 is 14 residues. CDR3 sequence reads: CASSKGGADSPLHF. CDR3 coding DNA: TGTGCCAGCAGCAAGGGGGGCGCAGATTCACCCCTCCACTTT.

This clonotype was observed at least ten times. The genes are TRBV12-5 and TRBJ2-1; 11 bases are a match to TRBD2. The CDR3 is 16 residues long. Germline-derived CDR1 and CDR2 are LGHNT and FRNRAP. The V gene end was trimmed by 0 bases and the J gene end by 2 bases; junction bases not matched to a gene: 0. The CDR3 DNA is TGTGCTAGTGGTTTGGTTAGCGGGAGGGCCTACAATGAGCAGTTCTTC. Translating it yields CASGLVSGRAYNEQFF.

This clonotype was seen repeatedly, ten times or more. The chain employs TRBV13 and TRBJ1-2; 7 nucleotides agree with TRBD1. The V gene end was trimmed by 7 bases and the J gene end by 5 bases; junction bases not matched to a gene: 4. The CDR3 is 12 residues long. CDR1 PRHDT and CDR2 FYEKMQ come from the germline V gene (reference sequence). DNA of the CDR3: TGTGCCAGCACCGGGACAGCTTATGGCTACACCTTC. Amino acid sequence: CASTGTAYGYTF. The whole variable domain, filled in from reference TRBV13 and TRBJ1-2, reads AAGVIQSPRHLIKEKRETATLKCYPIPRHDTVYWYQQGPGQDPQFLISFYEKMQSDKGSIPDRFSAQQFSDYHSELNMSSLELGDSALYFCASTGTAYGYTFGSGTRLTVV.